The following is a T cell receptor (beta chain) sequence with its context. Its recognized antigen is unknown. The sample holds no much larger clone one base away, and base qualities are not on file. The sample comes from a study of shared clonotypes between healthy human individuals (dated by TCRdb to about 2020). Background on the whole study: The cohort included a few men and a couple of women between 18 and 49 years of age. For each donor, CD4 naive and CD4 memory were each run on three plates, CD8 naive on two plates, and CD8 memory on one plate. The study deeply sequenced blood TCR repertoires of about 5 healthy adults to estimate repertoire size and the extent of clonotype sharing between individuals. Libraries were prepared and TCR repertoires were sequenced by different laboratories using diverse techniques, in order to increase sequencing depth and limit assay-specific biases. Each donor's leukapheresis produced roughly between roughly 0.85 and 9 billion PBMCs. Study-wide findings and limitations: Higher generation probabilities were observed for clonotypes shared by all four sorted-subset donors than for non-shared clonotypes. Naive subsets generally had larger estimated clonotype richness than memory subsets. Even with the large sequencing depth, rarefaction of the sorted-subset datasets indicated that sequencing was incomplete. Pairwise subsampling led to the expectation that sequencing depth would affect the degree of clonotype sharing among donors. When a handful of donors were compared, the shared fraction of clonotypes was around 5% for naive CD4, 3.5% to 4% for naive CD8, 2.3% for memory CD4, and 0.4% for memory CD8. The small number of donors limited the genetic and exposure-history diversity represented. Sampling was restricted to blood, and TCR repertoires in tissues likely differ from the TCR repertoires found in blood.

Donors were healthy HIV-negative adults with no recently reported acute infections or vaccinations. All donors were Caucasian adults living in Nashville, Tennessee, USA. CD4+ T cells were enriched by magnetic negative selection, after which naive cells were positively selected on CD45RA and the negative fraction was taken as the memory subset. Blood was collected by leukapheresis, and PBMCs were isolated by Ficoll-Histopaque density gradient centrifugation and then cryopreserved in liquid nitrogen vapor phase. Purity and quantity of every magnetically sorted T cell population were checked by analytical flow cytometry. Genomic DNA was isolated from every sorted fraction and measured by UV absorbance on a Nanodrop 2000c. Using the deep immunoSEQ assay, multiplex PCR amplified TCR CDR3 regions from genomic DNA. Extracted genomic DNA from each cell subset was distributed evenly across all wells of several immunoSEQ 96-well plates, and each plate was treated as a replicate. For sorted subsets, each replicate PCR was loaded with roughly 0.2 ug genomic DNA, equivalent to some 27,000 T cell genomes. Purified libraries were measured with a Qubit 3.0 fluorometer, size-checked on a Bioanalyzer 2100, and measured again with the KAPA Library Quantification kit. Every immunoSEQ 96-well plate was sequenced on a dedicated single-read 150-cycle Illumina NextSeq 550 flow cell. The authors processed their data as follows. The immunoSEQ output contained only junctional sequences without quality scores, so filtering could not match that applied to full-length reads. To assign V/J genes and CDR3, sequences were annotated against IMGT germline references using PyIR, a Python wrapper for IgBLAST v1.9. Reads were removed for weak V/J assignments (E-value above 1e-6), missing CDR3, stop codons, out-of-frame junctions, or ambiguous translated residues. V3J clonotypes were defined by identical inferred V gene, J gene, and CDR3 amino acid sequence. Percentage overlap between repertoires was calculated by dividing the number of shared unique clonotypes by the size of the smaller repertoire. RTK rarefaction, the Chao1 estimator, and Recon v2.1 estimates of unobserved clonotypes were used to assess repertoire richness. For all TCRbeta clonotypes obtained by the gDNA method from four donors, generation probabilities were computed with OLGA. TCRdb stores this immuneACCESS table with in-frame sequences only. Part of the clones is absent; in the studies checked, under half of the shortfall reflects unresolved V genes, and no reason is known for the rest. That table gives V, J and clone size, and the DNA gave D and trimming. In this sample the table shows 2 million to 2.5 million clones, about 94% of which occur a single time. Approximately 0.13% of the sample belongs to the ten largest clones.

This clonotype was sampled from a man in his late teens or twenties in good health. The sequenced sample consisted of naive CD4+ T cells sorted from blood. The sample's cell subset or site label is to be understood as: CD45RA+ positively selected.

The nucleotides are TGTGCCAGCAGGCCGGCAGGGAAACTTAACTATGGCTACACCTTC. Its protein is CASRPAGKLNYGYTF. The chain links TRBV5-4 with TRBJ1-2; possibly the D gene is TRBD1, per 5 matching bases. The trim is 5 bases for V and 1 base for J, with a gap of 15 bases between the germline ends. Taken from the germline V gene (reference sequence), the CDR1 and CDR2 loops are SGHNT and YYREEE. The CDR3 spans 15 residues, from the cysteine through the phenylalanine. Only CDR3 DNA is held: 45 bases, read in frame from base 1.